The 23 T cell receptor beta chains below were found in one sample sequenced in a study of identical twins. In TCRdb, the 5' RACE reads were re-called with MiXCR into one record per CDR3 protein. The sample has about 700,000 distinct CDR3 sequences; roughly 6% are singletons. Material: naive T cells sorted from blood. The receptors derive from a young man in good health.

In its sample, this clonotype was seen many times. This chain uses TRBV7-2 with TRBJ2-1; TRBD1 matches at 8 bases. The junction had 2 bases not matched to a gene; V was cut back by 5 bases and J by 2 bases. The V gene's germline CDR1 is SGHTA and CDR2 FQGNSA. The CDR3 consists of 14 residues. The chain's CDR3 is CASSPDRAYNEQFF. CDR3 coding DNA: TGTGCCAGCAGCCCGGACAGGGCCTACAATGAGCAGTTCTTC.

This clonotype was observed a few times. The rearrangement joins TRBV11-2 to TRBJ2-4; 9 bases are shared with TRBD2. The CDR3 extends over 19 amino acids. Germline lookup yields CDR1 SGHAT and CDR2 FQNNGV. The V segment lost 1 base and the J segment 5 bases; nucleotides outside the gene matches: 15. The chain's CDR3 is CASSLGWGQAGGLENIQYF. The CDR3 region has the DNA TGTGCCAGCAGCTTAGGTTGGGGCCAAGCGGGAGGCTTGGAAAACATTCAGTACTTC.

This clonotype was seen at least ten times. The chain recombines TRBV12-3 or TRBV12-4 with TRBJ2-5; perhaps TRBD2 as D (6 bases). V lost 3 bases and J 4 bases, leaving 15 bases between the germline ends. This CDR3 comprises 15 residues. CDR3 sequence (DNA): TGTGCCAGCAGTTTGATTTCGGGGGTTGGAGAGACCCAGTACTTC. It is translated as CASSLISGVGETQYF.

CDR3 in amino acids: CSARDRAGYTEAFF. As DNA, the CDR3 is TGCAGTGCTAGAGACAGGGCAGGGTACACTGAAGCTTTCTTT. This rearrangement joins TRBV20-1 to TRBJ1-1, with D perhaps matching TRBD1 (5 bases). This CDR3 is 14 amino acids long. Trimming removed 0 bases from V and 3 bases from J, with 11 bases in between. Germline CDR1 DFQATT, CDR2 SNEGSKA (reference sequence).

The rearrangement joins TRBV20-1 to TRBJ1-1, with unresolved D. The V and J ends lost 8 bases and 0 bases respectively, with 16 bases between them. This CDR3 has 14 amino acids. The germline gives CDR1 DFQATT, CDR2 SNEGSKA (reference sequence). The CDR3 nucleotides are TGCAGTACGAACTCTTGGCAGATGAACACTGAAGCTTTCTTT. Residues: CSTNSWQMNTEAFF.

The sample holds a few counts of this clonotype. The chain recombines TRBV19 with TRBJ2-4, with a tentative D call TRBD1 (6 bases). CDR1 and CDR2 from the germline V gene are LNHDA and SQIVND (reference sequence). V was cut by 6 bases and J by 3 bases, with 15 bases left in between. This CDR3 is built from 15 residues. The CDR3 coding sequence is TGTGCCAGTAGCGTCAGGGGATTGGGCAAAAACATTCAGTACTTC. Its protein is CASSVRGLGKNIQYF.

This clonotype was observed at least ten times. The chain recombines TRBV11-2 with TRBJ2-1; 9 positions agree with TRBD1. The CDR3 sequence is 17 residues long. V gave up 4 bases and J gave up 7 bases; unmatched junction bases: 14. Germline V gene sequence: CDR1 SGHAT, CDR2 FQNNGV. The CDR3 coding sequence is TGTGCCAGCAGCTCACACAGGGGGGGACAGGGCTCGAATGAGCAGTTCTTC. It encodes CASSSHRGGQGSNEQFF. The full variable domain, rest sourced from reference TRBV11-2 and TRBJ2-1, is EAGVAQSPRYKIIEKRQSVAFWCNPISGHATLYWYQQILGQGPKLLIQFQNNGVVDDSQLPKDRFSAERLKGVDSTLKIQPAKLEDSAVYLCASSSHRGGQGSNEQFFGPGTRLTVL.

This clonotype was counted a few times. The V gene is TRBV15, the J gene TRBJ2-7; D call uncertain. CDR3 length: 16 residues. V was pared by 0 bases and J by 4 bases, with 16 bases between. CDR1 LNHNV and CDR2 YYDKDF come from the germline V gene (reference sequence). The CDR3: CATSRDRWAALYEQYF. CDR3 coding DNA: TGTGCCACCAGCAGAGACAGGTGGGCTGCCTTATACGAGCAGTACTTC. Complete variable domain (other parts from reference TRBV15 and TRBJ2-7): DAMVIQNPRYQVTQFGKPVTLSCSQTLNHNVMYWYQQKSSQAPKLLFHYYDKDFNNEADTPDNFQSRRPNTSFCFLDIRSPGLGDTAMYLCATSRDRWAALYEQYFGPGTRLTVT.

At least ten counts were recorded for this clonotype. The CDR3 region has the DNA TGTGCCAGCAGTTCCCCAGACGCGGGACTTGTAAGCTCCTACAATGAGCAGTTCTTC. It yields the protein CASSSPDAGLVSSYNEQFF. The gene calls are TRBV6-5 and TRBJ2-1, with D tentatively TRBD2 (6 bases). The CDR3 runs 19 residues. Germline CDR1 and CDR2: MNHEY and SVGAGI. The V end was cut by 4 bases, the J end by 0 bases, with 22 bases between.

The sample holds a few counts of this clonotype. The rearrangement uses TRBV4-3 and TRBJ1-4; weak D call: TRBD1 (5 bases). Per the germline V gene, CDR1 is LGHNA and CDR2 is YSLEER. Trimming stripped 0 bases from V and 2 bases from J, with 13 bases between. The CDR3 loop spans 17 amino acids. For the CDR3, the DNA is TGCGCCAGCAGCCAAGATGTCCAGGGATGGACTAATGAAAAACTGTTTTTT. This encodes CASSQDVQGWTNEKLFF.

This clonotype was seen more than once but under ten times. V usage is TRBV29-1 and J usage is TRBJ1-3; no reliable D call. Germline assignment: CDR1 SQVTM and CDR2 ANQGSEA. V lost 4 bases and J 1 base, leaving 11 bases between the germline ends. The CDR3 contains 14 residues. The CDR3 DNA reads as TGCAGCGTTGGTTTGTCAGTTTCTGGAAACACCATATATTTT. It translates to CSVGLSVSGNTIYF.

This clonotype was recorded many times. The chain uses TRBV5-1 and TRBJ2-2; 8 bases map to TRBD2. Germline V gene lookup returns CDR1 SGHRS and CDR2 YFSETQ. The CDR3 contains 16 residues. The trim removed 4 bases at V and 1 base at J, leaving 6 bases unmatched. CDR3 residues: CASSLPGLGNTGELFF. The CDR3 region has the DNA TGCGCCAGCAGCCTCCCGGGACTAGGGAACACCGGGGAGCTGTTTTTT.

Only a few counts were recorded for this clonotype. The rearrangement links TRBV12-3 or TRBV12-4 to TRBJ1-1; TRBD1 is a possible D gene (6 bases). The V and J ends lost 8 bases and 1 base respectively, with 17 bases between them. The CDR3 consists of 15 residues. CDR3 region: CASRIRGPSNTEAFF. The CDR3 DNA is TGTGCCAGCCGGATCAGGGGCCCGTCGAACACTGAAGCTTTCTTT.

The chain carries TRBV7-2 and TRBJ2-3; 9 bases line up with TRBD2. Per germline, CDR1 SGHTA and CDR2 FQGNSA. The V segment lost 2 bases and the J segment 2 bases; nucleotides outside the gene matches: 8. CDR3 size: 17 residues. The CDR3 is CASSLSGLAGNTDTQYF. CDR3 in DNA: TGTGCCAGCAGCTTAAGTGGGCTAGCGGGGAACACAGATACGCAGTATTTT.

This clonotype was counted ten times or more. The chain joins TRBV15 to TRBJ2-1; 8 nucleotides match TRBD2. The CDR3 contains 17 residues. CDR1 and CDR2 (germline): LNHNV, YYDKDF (reference sequence). V lost 4 bases and J lost 7; bases outside the gene matches: 15. CDR3 sequence (DNA): TGTGCCACCAGCATGGAACGGGCGGCTAGCGGGTATAATGAGCAGTTCTTC. Translating gives CATSMERAASGYNEQFF.

This clonotype was recorded at least ten times. The rearrangement joins TRBV10-3 to TRBJ2-3; 7 bases map to TRBD2. The CDR3 consists of 17 residues. Trimming removed 6 bases from V and 0 bases from J; junction bases left unmatched: 12. CDR1 and CDR2 from the germline V gene are ENHRY and SYGVKD. As DNA, the CDR3 is TGTGCCATCAGGAAGACCGGGACTACCATTAGCACAGATACGCAGTATTTT. This gives the protein CAIRKTGTTISTDTQYF.

This clonotype was seen repeatedly, ten times or more. The V gene is TRBV5-6, the J gene TRBJ2-1; weak D call: TRBD1 (6 bases). The V gene lost 3 bases and the J gene lost 4 bases, with 8 bases spanning the gap. The CDR3 has 13 residues. Germline CDR1 and CDR2: SGHDT and YYEEEE. CDR3 nucleotides: TGTGCCAGCAGCTACGGACAGTACAATGAGCAGTTCTTC. Translated, it gives CASSYGQYNEQFF.

The table lists this clonotype with many counts. The J gene is TRBJ2-7, the V gene TRBV29-1; D ambiguous. This CDR3 comprises 13 residues. Trimming took off 3 bases at V and 5 bases at J, with 14 bases between the two ends. Germline CDR1 reads SQVTM; CDR2 reads ANQGSEA. The CDR3 DNA reads TGCAGCGTTGATGGGCTAGACTCTCACGAGCAGTACTTC. Amino acid sequence: CSVDGLDSHEQYF.

This rearrangement joins TRBV29-1 to TRBJ2-5; D tentatively reads TRBD1 or TRBD2 (5 bases each). Germline V CDR1 and CDR2: SQVTM, ANQGSEA. Trimming shortened V by 4 bases and J by 1 base, and 10 bases separated the two germline ends. This CDR3 spans 13 amino acids. The CDR3 coding sequence is TGCAGCGTTGTAACCGGGGCCCAAGAGACCCAGTACTTC. Translated: CSVVTGAQETQYF. Complete variable domain (other parts from reference TRBV29-1 and TRBJ2-5): SAVISQKPSRDICQRGTSLTIQCQVDSQVTMMFWYRQQPGQSLTLIATANQGSEATYESGFVIDKFPISRPNLTFSTLTVSNMSPEDSSIYLCSVVTGAQETQYFGPGTRLLVL.

This clonotype was seen many times. The chain combines TRBV28 with TRBJ2-7, with 8 nucleotides matching TRBD1. CDR1 is MDHEN and CDR2 is SYDVKM in the germline V gene. The CDR3 has 13 residues. The V segment lost 8 bases and the J segment 5 bases; nucleotides outside the gene matches: 8. CDR3 sequence: CASQTGAINEQYF. As DNA, the CDR3 is TGTGCCAGCCAGACAGGGGCCATCAACGAGCAGTACTTC.

This clonotype has a handful of counts. This chain uses TRBV6-5 with TRBJ2-5; perhaps D is TRBD1 or TRBD2 (5 bases each). V gave up 0 bases and J gave up 4 bases, with 12 bases separating them. This CDR3 is 15 amino acids long. Germline values: CDR1 MNHEY, CDR2 SVGAGI. CDR3 sequence (DNA): TGTGCCAGCAGTTACTCGAGGACAAGCGGAGAGACCCAGTACTTC. Residues: CASSYSRTSGETQYF.

This clonotype was detected a few times. This sequence joins TRBV20-1 and TRBJ2-2; a weak D match, TRBD2 (6 bases). This CDR3 spans 13 amino acids. From germline, CDR1 is DFQATT and CDR2 SNEGSKA (reference sequence). Trimming pared 6 bases from V and 5 bases from J, leaving 13 bases between. The CDR3 coding sequence is TGCAGTGCCCGAGGAGGGTTAACCGGGGAGCTGTTTTTT. The encoded protein is CSARGGLTGELFF.

This clonotype has a count of ten or more. The chain joins TRBV6-5 to TRBJ1-4; tentative D call: TRBD1 (5 bases). CDR3 length equals 15 residues. V lost 2 bases and J 0 bases, leaving 7 bases between the germline ends. Germline-derived CDR1 and CDR2 are MNHEY and SVGAGI. CDR3 nucleotide sequence: TGTGCCAGCAGTTACGGGGGTGCAACTAATGAAAAACTGTTTTTT. It translates to CASSYGGATNEKLFF.